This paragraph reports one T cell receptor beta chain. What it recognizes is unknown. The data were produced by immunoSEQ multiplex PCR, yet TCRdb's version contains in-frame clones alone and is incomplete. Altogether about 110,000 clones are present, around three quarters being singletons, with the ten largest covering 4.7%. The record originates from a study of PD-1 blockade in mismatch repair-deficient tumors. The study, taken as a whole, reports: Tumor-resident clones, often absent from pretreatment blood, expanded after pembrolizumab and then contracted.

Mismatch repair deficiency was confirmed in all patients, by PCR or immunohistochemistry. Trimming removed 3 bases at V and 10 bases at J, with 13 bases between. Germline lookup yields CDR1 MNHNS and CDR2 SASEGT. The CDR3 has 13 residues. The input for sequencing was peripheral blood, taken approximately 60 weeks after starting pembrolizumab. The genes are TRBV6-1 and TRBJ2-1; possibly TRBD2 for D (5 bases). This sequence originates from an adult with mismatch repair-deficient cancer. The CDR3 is CASSEQLGVEQFF. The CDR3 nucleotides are TGTGCCAGCAGTGAGCAACTAGGTGTCGAGCAGTTCTTC.